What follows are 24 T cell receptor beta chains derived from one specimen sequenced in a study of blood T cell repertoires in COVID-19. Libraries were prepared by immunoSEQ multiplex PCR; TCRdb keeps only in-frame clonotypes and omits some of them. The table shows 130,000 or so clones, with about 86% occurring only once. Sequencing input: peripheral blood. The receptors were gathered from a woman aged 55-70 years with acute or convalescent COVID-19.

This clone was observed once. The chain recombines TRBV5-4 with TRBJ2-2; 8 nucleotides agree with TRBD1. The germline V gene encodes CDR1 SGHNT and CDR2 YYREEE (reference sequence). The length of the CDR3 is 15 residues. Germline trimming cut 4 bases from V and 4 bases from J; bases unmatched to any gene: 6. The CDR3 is CASSRLDRVTGELFF. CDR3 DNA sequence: TGTGCCAGCAGCCGCCTGGACAGGGTCACCGGGGAGCTGTTTTTT. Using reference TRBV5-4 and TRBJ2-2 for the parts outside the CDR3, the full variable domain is ETGVTQSPTHLIKTRGQQVTLRCSSQSGHNTVSWYQQALGQGPQFIFQYYREEENGRGNFPPRFSGLQFPNYSSELNVNALELDDSALYLCASSRLDRVTGELFFGEGSRLTVL.

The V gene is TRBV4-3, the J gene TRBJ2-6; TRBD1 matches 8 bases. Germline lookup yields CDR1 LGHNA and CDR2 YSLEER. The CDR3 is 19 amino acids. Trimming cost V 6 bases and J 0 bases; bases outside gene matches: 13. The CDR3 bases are TGCGCCAGCAGTTCGACAGGGGCCTTTACTCGCTCTGGGGCCAACGTCCTGACTTTC. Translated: CASSSTGAFTRSGANVLTF.

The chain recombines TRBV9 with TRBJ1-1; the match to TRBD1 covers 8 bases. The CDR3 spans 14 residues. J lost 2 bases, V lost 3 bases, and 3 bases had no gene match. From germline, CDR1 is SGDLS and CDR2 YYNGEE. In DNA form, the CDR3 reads TGTGCCAGCAGCGCAGGGGGCATCAACACTGAAGCTTTCTTT. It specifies CASSAGGINTEAFF.

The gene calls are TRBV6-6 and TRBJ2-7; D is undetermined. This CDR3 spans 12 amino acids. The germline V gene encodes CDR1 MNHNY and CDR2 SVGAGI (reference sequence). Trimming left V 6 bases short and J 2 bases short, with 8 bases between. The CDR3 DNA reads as TGTGCCAGCAGCCCGTTAACCTACGAGCAGTACTTC. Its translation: CASSPLTYEQYF.

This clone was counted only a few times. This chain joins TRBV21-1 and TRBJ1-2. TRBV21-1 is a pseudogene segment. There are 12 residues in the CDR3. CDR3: CASTGLSYGYTF. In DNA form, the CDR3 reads TGTGCCAGCACGGGACTGAGCTATGGCTACACCTTC.

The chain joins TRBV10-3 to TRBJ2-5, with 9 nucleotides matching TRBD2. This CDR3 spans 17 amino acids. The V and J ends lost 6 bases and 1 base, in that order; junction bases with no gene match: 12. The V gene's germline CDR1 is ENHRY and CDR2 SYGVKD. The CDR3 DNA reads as TGTGCCATCAGGGGCACGGTAGCGGGGGACCCCCAAGAGACCCAGTACTTC. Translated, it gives CAIRGTVAGDPQETQYF.

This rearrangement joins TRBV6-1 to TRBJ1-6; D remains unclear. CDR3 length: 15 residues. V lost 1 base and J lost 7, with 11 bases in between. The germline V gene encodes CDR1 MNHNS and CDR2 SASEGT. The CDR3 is CASSEVPERNSPLHF. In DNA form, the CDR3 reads TGTGCCAGCAGTGAAGTTCCGGAGAGGAATTCACCCCTCCACTTT.

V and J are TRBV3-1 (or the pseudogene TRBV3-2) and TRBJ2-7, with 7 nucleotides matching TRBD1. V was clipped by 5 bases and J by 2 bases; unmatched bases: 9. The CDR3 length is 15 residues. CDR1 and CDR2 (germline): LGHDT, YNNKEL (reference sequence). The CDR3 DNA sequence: TGTGCCAGCAGCTTCCAGGGACAGTGCGCCTACGAGCAGTACTTC. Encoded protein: CASSFQGQCAYEQYF.

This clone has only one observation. The CDR3 here is CASSSGQGAGNNQPQHF. DNA for the CDR3: TGTGCCAGCAGCTCGGGACAGGGGGCAGGTAACAATCAGCCCCAGCATTTT. The chain uses TRBV7-6 and TRBJ1-5, with 12 bases that match TRBD1. CDR3 length: 17 amino acids. V was clipped by 4 bases and J by 3 bases; unmatched bases: 7. Looked up from germline, CDR1 is SGHVS and CDR2 is FNYEAQ.

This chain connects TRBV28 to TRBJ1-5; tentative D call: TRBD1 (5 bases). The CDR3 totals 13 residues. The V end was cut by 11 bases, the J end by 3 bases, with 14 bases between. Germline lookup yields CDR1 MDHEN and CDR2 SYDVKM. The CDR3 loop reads CAERGGNNQPQHF. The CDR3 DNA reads TGTGCCGAACGCGGGGGGAACAATCAGCCCCAGCATTTT.

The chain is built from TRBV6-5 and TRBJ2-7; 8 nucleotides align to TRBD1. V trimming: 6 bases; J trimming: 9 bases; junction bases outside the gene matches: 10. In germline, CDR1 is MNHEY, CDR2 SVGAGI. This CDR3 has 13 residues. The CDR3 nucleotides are TGTGCCAGCAGCCTTCAGGGGGCGCAAAGGCAGTACTTC. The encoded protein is CASSLQGAQRQYF.

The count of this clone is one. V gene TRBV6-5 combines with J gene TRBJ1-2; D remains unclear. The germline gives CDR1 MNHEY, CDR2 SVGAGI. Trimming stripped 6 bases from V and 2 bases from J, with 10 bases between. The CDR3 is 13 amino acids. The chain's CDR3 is CASRGEGNYGYTF. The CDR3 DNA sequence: TGTGCCAGCAGGGGTGAGGGCAACTATGGCTACACCTTC.

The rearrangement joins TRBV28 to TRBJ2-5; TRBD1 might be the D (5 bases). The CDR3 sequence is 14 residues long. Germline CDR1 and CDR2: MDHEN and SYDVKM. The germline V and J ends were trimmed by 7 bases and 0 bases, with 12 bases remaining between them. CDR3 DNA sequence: TGTGCCAGCACCAAAGACAGAAACCAAGAGACCCAGTACTTC. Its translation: CASTKDRNQETQYF.

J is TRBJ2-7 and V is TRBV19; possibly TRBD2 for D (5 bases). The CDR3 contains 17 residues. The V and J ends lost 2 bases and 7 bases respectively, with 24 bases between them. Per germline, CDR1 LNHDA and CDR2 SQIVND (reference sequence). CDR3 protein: CASSISSGLSTLSEQYF. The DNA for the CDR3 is TGTGCCAGTAGTATATCCTCCGGACTTTCGACCCTCTCGGAGCAGTACTTC.

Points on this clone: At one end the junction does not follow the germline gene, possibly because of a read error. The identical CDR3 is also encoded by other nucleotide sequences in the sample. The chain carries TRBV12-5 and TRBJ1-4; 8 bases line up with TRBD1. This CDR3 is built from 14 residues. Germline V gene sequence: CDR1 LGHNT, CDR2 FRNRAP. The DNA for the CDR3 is TGTGCTAGTGGCTTGGGGACAGGCGCTGAAAAACTGTTTTTT. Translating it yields CASGLGTGAEKLFF.

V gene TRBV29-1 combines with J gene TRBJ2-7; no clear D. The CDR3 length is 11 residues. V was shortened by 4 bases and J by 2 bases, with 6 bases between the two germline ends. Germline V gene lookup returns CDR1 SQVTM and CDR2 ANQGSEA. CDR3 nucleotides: TGCAGCGTTGGGCAGACCTACGAGCAGTACTTC. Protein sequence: CSVGQTYEQYF.

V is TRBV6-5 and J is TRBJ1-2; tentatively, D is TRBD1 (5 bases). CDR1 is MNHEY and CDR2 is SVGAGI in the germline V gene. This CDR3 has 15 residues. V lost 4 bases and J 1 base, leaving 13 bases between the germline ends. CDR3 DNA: TGTGCCAGCAGTTCCAGACAGCCGGGTAACTATGGCTACACCTTC. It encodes CASSSRQPGNYGYTF.

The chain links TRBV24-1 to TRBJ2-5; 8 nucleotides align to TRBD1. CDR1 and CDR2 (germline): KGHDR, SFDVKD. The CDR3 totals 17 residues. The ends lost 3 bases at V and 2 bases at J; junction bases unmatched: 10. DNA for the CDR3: TGTGCCACCAGTGATATCGGACAGGGTGGGGGGCAAGAGACCCAGTACTTC. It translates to CATSDIGQGGGQETQYF.

This chain's CDR3 is CASSYQSGGGTEAFF. The CDR3 region has the DNA TGTGCCAGCAGTTACCAGAGTGGGGGGGGCACTGAAGCTTTCTTT. The chain employs TRBV6-6 and TRBJ1-1, with TRBD1 as a possible D gene (5 bases). V was cut by 2 bases and J by 4 bases, with 14 bases left in between. This CDR3 contains 15 residues. Germline CDR1 and CDR2: MNHNY and SVGAGI (reference sequence).

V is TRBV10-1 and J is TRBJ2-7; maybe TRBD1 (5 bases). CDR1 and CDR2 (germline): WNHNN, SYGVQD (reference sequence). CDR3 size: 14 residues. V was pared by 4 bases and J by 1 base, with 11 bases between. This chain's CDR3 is CASSGGINSYEQYF. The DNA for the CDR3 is TGCGCCAGCAGTGGGGGCATTAATTCCTACGAGCAGTACTTC.

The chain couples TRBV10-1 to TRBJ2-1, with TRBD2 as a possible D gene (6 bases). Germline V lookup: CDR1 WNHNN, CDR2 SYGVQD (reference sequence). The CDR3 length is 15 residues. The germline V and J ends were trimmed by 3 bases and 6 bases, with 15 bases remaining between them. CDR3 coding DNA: TGCGCCAGCAGTGATTCGGAGCGGGCGACCAATGAGCAGTTCTTC. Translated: CASSDSERATNEQFF.

In nucleotides, the CDR3 is TGTGCCAGCAGCTTAGCGGGGGGCCCTCGAAATGAGCAGTTCTTC. Encoded protein: CASSLAGGPRNEQFF. The rearrangement joins TRBV11-2 to TRBJ2-1; a possible D gene is TRBD2 (7 bases). V was shortened by 1 base and J by 7 bases, with 14 bases between the two germline ends. The CDR3 is 15 residues long. Germline V lookup: CDR1 SGHAT, CDR2 FQNNGV.

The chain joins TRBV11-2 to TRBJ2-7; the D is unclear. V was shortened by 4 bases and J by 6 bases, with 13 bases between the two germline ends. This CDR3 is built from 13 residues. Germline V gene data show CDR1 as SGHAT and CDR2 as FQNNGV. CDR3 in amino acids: CASSSPGVSEQYF. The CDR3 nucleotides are TGTGCCAGCAGCTCCCCCGGTGTGAGCGAGCAGTACTTC.

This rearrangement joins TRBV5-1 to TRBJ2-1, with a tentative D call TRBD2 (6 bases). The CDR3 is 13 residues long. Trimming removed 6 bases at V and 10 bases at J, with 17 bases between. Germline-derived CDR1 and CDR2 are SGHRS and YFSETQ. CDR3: CASNPTSSGEQFF. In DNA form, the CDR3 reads TGCGCCAGCAACCCTACTAGCTCTGGAGAGCAGTTCTTC.